One and the same sample provided the 29 T cell receptor beta chains below, sequenced in a study of T-cell reconstitution after alpha-beta-depleted transplantation in children. A TCRbeta library incorporating unique molecular identifiers was prepared. TCRdb reanalysed the PCR reads using MiXCR and keeps one entry per CDR3 protein. The sample has approximately 250,000 distinct CDR3 sequences; approximately 9.8% are singletons. The input for sequencing was PBMCs from the stem cell graft donor, taken from the stem cell graft. These receptors were obtained from a human donor who donated a stem cell graft to a child with SCID.

This clonotype was recorded many times. The chain uses TRBV5-1 and TRBJ2-1, with 9 bases matching TRBD1. The germline V gene has CDR1 SGHRS and CDR2 YFSETQ. The V gene end was trimmed by 4 bases and the J gene end by 8 bases; junction bases not matched to a gene: 10. The CDR3 sequence is 15 residues long. The CDR3 DNA reads TGCGCCAGCAGCGGTGGTGCTGGGACAGGGTATGAGCAGTTCTTC. This sequence encodes CASSGGAGTGYEQFF.

Ten or more counts support this clonotype. CDR3 amino acids: CASSPTGNTYGYTF. As DNA, the CDR3 is TGTGCCAGTAGTCCAACAGGGAATACATATGGCTACACCTTC. This chain connects TRBV19 to TRBJ1-2; D perhaps matches TRBD1 (6 bases). CDR1 is LNHDA and CDR2 is SQIVND in the germline V gene (reference sequence). This CDR3 has 14 residues. Trimming took 5 bases from V and 5 from J, leaving 15 bases between them. Full variable domain (outside the CDR3, taken from reference TRBV19 and TRBJ1-2): DGGITQSPKYLFRKEGQNVTLSCEQNLNHDAMYWYRQDPGQGLRLIYYSQIVNDFQKGDIAEGYSVSREKKESFPLTVTSAQKNPTAFYLCASSPTGNTYGYTFGSGTRLTVV.

The table lists this clonotype with many counts. The chain uses TRBV7-9 and TRBJ2-3, with 10 bases identical to TRBD2. Germline CDR1 is SEHNR and CDR2 is FQNEAQ (reference sequence). The junction had 5 bases not matched to a gene; V was cut back by 5 bases and J by 6 bases. The length of the CDR3 is 14 residues. For the CDR3, the DNA is TGTGCCAGCAGCCCTAAGACTAGCGGGGATACGCAGTATTTT. It translates to CASSPKTSGDTQYF.

This clonotype was found many times. V gene TRBV9 combines with J gene TRBJ1-5; TRBD1 might be the D (6 bases). The CDR3 has 15 residues. The germline gives CDR1 SGDLS, CDR2 YYNGEE. V shed 3 bases and J shed 0 bases, with 10 bases lying between them. CDR3 nucleotide sequence: TGTGCCAGCAGCGCGGGACATCATAGCAATCAGCCCCAGCATTTT. Its translation is CASSAGHHSNQPQHF.

Many counts were recorded for this clonotype. The chain has TRBV3-1 and TRBJ2-1; D remains unclear. The CDR3 runs 16 residues. V lost 0 bases, J lost 0 bases, and 9 bases lay in between. Germline assignment: CDR1 LGHDT and CDR2 YNNKEL (reference sequence). CDR3 nucleotides: TGTGCCAGCAGCCAAGATGCCGTGGACTCCTACAATGAGCAGTTCTTC. Protein: CASSQDAVDSYNEQFF.

This clonotype was counted many times. The chain recombines TRBV10-3 with TRBJ1-2; no definite D call. In germline, CDR1 is ENHRY, CDR2 SYGVKD. Trimming took off 6 bases at V and 2 bases at J, with 10 bases between the two ends. The CDR3 covers 13 residues. The CDR3 nucleotides are TGTGCCATCAGCCGGGGATCCAACTATGGCTACACCTTC. Amino acid sequence: CAISRGSNYGYTF.

This clonotype was seen ten or more times. The CDR3 loop is CASSLRLWVPPYEQYF. CDR3 in DNA: TGCGCCAGCAGCTTGCGTCTATGGGTCCCTCCCTACGAGCAGTACTTC. V is TRBV5-1 and J is TRBJ2-7; no definite D call. The germline V gene encodes CDR1 SGHRS and CDR2 YFSETQ. V lost 1 base and J 2 bases, leaving 16 bases between the germline ends. This CDR3 is 16 amino acids long.

This clonotype was detected only a few times. The V and J genes are TRBV5-5 and TRBJ2-7; D possibly corresponds to TRBD1 (6 bases). The CDR3 spans 13 residues. Germline loops: CDR1 SGHKS, CDR2 YYEKEE (reference sequence). Trimming stripped 7 bases from V and 2 bases from J, with 13 bases between. The CDR3 protein is CASSGAGPYEQYF. CDR3 DNA: TGTGCCAGCTCAGGGGCCGGCCCCTACGAGCAGTACTTC.

This clonotype was recorded at least ten times. V and J are TRBV20-1 and TRBJ1-1; weak D call: TRBD1 (6 bases). CDR1 is DFQATT, CDR2 SNEGSKA, per germline (reference sequence). This CDR3 has 12 amino acids. Trimming removed 0 bases at V and 7 bases at J, with 9 bases between. CDR3 sequence reads: CSAREGAVEAFF. The CDR3 DNA sequence: TGCAGTGCTAGAGAGGGGGCCGTTGAAGCTTTCTTT.

The sample holds many counts of this clonotype. The chain uses TRBV7-2 and TRBJ1-6; 7 bases line up with TRBD1. Unmatched junction bases numbered 10, after V lost 7 bases and J lost 10 bases. CDR1 is SGHTA, CDR2 FQGNSA, per germline. The CDR3 spans 14 residues. The CDR3 nucleotides read TGTGCCAGCAACCGGGACAGCGCAGGATCACCCCTCCACTTT. Its protein is CASNRDSAGSPLHF.

This clonotype came up a few times. V usage is TRBV5-4 and J usage is TRBJ2-1; D may be TRBD2 (5 bases). From germline, CDR1 is SGHNT and CDR2 YYREEE (reference sequence). Trimming took off 2 bases at V and 9 bases at J, with 18 bases between the two ends. This CDR3 has 15 amino acids. The CDR3 DNA reads TGTGCCAGCAGCTTAACCACCGGGGTCGAGGGTGAGCAGTTCTTC. As protein: CASSLTTGVEGEQFF.

The chain recombines TRBV11-3 with TRBJ2-7, with 11 bases matching TRBD2. Looked up from germline, CDR1 is SGHNT and CDR2 is YENEEA. CDR3 size: 16 residues. Trimming at V came to 5 bases and at J to 3 bases, leaving 9 bases not matched to a gene. The CDR3: CASSQTGTSGLYEQYF. Here the CDR3 DNA reads TGTGCCAGCAGCCAGACCGGGACTAGCGGTCTCTACGAGCAGTACTTC.

This clonotype was picked up a small number of times. The rearrangement uses TRBV3-1 and TRBJ2-5; no firm D call. The CDR3 has 12 residues. Trimming cost V 0 bases and J 5 bases, with 4 bases left between them. Germline V gene sequence: CDR1 LGHDT, CDR2 YNNKEL (reference sequence). The CDR3: CASSQDRETQYF. The CDR3 DNA is TGTGCCAGCAGCCAAGATCGTGAGACCCAGTACTTC.

This clonotype was detected ten times or more. CDR3 sequence (DNA): TGCGCCAGCACCGATGGGGGGTTTGCGACTTTCTTT. Translation gives CASTDGGFATFF. J is TRBJ1-1 and V is TRBV5-1; a weak D match, TRBD1 (5 bases). V was shortened by 6 bases and J by 12 bases, with 18 bases between the two germline ends. Germline CDR1 is SGHRS and CDR2 is YFSETQ. The CDR3 consists of 12 residues.

This clonotype was picked up a small number of times. The V and J genes are TRBV29-1 and TRBJ2-3, with TRBD1 matching 12 bases. V trimming: 4 bases; J trimming: 6 bases; junction bases outside the gene matches: 11. Germline CDR1 SQVTM, CDR2 ANQGSEA. The CDR3 runs 16 residues. For the CDR3, the DNA is TGCAGCGTTGCAACCGGGACAGGGGGCTTCGGGGATACGCAGTATTTT. Residues: CSVATGTGGFGDTQYF.

This chain links TRBV25-1 with TRBJ2-5, with D perhaps given as TRBD1 or TRBD2 (6 bases each). The germline V and J ends were trimmed by 1 base and 1 base, with 10 bases remaining between them. This CDR3 has 15 amino acids. Germline-derived CDR1 and CDR2 are MGHDK and SYGVNS. The CDR3 bases are TGTGCCAGCAGTGAATCTAAGGGGGGCCAAGAGACCCAGTACTTC. This translates into CASSESKGGQETQYF.

This clonotype was observed many times. CDR3 DNA sequence: TGCAGTGCTAGGGCGGGGGATAGCAATCAGCCCCAGCATTTT. Translating gives CSARAGDSNQPQHF. The chain employs TRBV20-1 and TRBJ1-5, with D possibly TRBD1 on 5 matching bases. The CDR3 is made up of 14 amino acids. Per germline, CDR1 DFQATT and CDR2 SNEGSKA (reference sequence). Trimming stripped 3 bases from V and 0 bases from J, with 9 bases between.

The rearrangement links TRBV18 to TRBJ2-5; 14 bases map to TRBD2. V shed 4 bases and J 2 bases; nucleotides not matched to a gene: 9. This CDR3 contains 18 residues. Looked up from germline, CDR1 is KGHSH and CDR2 is LQKENI. The CDR3 reads CASSQIGLAGGSQETQYF. The CDR3 coding sequence is TGTGCCAGCTCACAAATCGGACTAGCGGGGGGCTCACAAGAGACCCAGTACTTC.

This clonotype was found many times. The rearrangement uses TRBV7-9 and TRBJ2-3; TRBD1 is a possible D gene (6 bases). Germline CDR1 is SEHNR and CDR2 is FQNEAQ (reference sequence). This CDR3 has 13 residues. Trimming shortened V by 4 bases and J by 6 bases, and 11 bases separated the two germline ends. The CDR3 DNA reads as TGTGCCAGCAGCTCTACAGGGCGGGATACGCAGTATTTT. This translates into CASSSTGRDTQYF.

This clonotype was seen repeatedly, ten times or more. V is TRBV28 and J is TRBJ1-2; the D gene is possibly TRBD1 (6 bases). Trimming left V 6 bases short and J 7 bases short, with 15 bases between. Germline CDR1 reads MDHEN; CDR2 reads SYDVKM. This CDR3 has 13 amino acids. The CDR3 DNA reads TGTGCCAGCAGCTCCGGGACACCGCCTGGCTACACCTTC. This translates into CASSSGTPPGYTF.

The chain links TRBV5-1 to TRBJ2-1; no clear D. The CDR3 extends over 15 amino acids. V was cut by 0 bases and J by 2 bases, with 9 bases left in between. The germline gives CDR1 SGHRS, CDR2 YFSETQ. This CDR3 reads CASSLASGTYNEQFF. The DNA for the CDR3 is TGCGCCAGCAGCTTGGCCTCCGGTACCTACAATGAGCAGTTCTTC.

There are many counts of this clonotype. The chain joins TRBV5-1 to TRBJ1-2, with 9 positions matching TRBD1. The CDR3 loop spans 15 amino acids. With V trimmed by 3 bases and J by 5 bases, 8 bases remained unmatched. CDR1 and CDR2 from the germline V gene are SGHRS and YFSETQ. The CDR3 nucleotides read TGCGCCAGCAGCTCGGGGACAGGGCCCGGGTATGGCTACACCTTC. Its translation: CASSSGTGPGYGYTF.

This clonotype was seen repeatedly, ten times or more. The chain links TRBV20-1 to TRBJ2-1; 8 bases fit TRBD2. The J segment lost 1 base and the V segment lost 5 bases, leaving 10 bases of the junction unmatched. In germline, CDR1 is DFQATT, CDR2 SNEGSKA (reference sequence). This CDR3 spans 16 amino acids. As DNA, the CDR3 is TGCAGTGCTCGGGGGGTTAGCGGGGATTCCTACAATGAGCAGTTCTTC. Translating gives CSARGVSGDSYNEQFF.

This clonotype was detected ten times or more. This rearrangement joins TRBV9 to TRBJ2-2; tentative D call: TRBD2 (7 bases). In germline, CDR1 is SGDLS, CDR2 YYNGEE. Trimming pared 0 bases from V and 5 bases from J, leaving 14 bases between. This CDR3 has 16 residues. In DNA form, the CDR3 reads TGTGCCAGCAGCGTAGATCGGGGGGCGGGGACCGGGGAGCTGTTTTTT. As protein: CASSVDRGAGTGELFF.

This clonotype was picked up many times. V gene TRBV5-1 combines with J gene TRBJ1-1; D is possibly TRBD1 (6 bases). From germline, CDR1 is SGHRS and CDR2 YFSETQ. V dropped 0 bases and J dropped 1 base, with 13 bases sitting between them. The CDR3 runs to 16 residues. CDR3 DNA: TGCGCCAGCAGCTTGGAACAGGGTGAGGGGAACACTGAAGCTTTCTTT. Translation gives CASSLEQGEGNTEAFF.

This clonotype was seen ten or more times. The CDR3 here is CASSLSGVQTGELFF. The CDR3 DNA reads TGTGCCAGCAGCTTATCGGGGGTTCAAACCGGGGAGCTGTTTTTT. The chain couples TRBV7-3 to TRBJ2-2, with D maybe TRBD2 (6 bases). The CDR3 contains 15 residues. V lost 2 bases and J 5 bases, leaving 12 bases between the germline ends. Per germline, CDR1 SGHTA and CDR2 FQGTGA.

Many counts were recorded for this clonotype. The chain has TRBV5-1 and TRBJ1-5, with TRBD1 matching over 7 bases. J gave up 4 bases and V 4 bases, and 8 bases lay outside the gene matches. In germline, CDR1 is SGHRS, CDR2 YFSETQ. CDR3 length: 15 amino acids. The CDR3 bases are TGCGCCAGCAGCCCTAGGACAGGCCCTAATCAGCCCCAGCATTTT. This codes for CASSPRTGPNQPQHF.

The V call is TRBV6-1, the J call TRBJ1-5; possible D gene TRBD1, 6 bases. The CDR3 spans 13 residues. CDR1 and CDR2 (germline): MNHNS, SASEGT. Trimming cost V 5 bases and J 7 bases, with 12 bases left between them. CDR3 region: CASSPQGQQPQHF. For the CDR3, the DNA is TGTGCCAGCAGTCCCCAGGGACAACAGCCCCAGCATTTT.

The sample holds many counts of this clonotype. The chain has TRBV6-1 and TRBJ2-3; D possibly corresponds to TRBD1 (5 bases). Trimming shortened V by 5 bases and J by 4 bases, and 16 bases separated the two germline ends. Germline values: CDR1 MNHNS, CDR2 SASEGT. The CDR3 length is 15 residues. CDR3 protein: CASSSASPRADTQYF. Here the CDR3 DNA reads TGTGCCAGCAGTAGCGCATCTCCCAGGGCAGATACGCAGTATTTT.